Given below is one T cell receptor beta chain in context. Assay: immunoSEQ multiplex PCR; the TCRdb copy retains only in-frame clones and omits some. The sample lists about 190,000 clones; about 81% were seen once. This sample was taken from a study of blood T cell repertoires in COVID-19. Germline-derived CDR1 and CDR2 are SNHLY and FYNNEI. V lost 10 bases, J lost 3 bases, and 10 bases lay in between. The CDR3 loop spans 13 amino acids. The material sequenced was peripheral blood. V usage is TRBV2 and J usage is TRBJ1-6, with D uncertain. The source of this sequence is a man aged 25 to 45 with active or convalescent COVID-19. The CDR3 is CATHEGYNSPLHF. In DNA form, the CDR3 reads TGTGCCACCCACGAGGGCTATAATTCACCCCTCCACTTT.